A single sample gave rise to the 5 T cell receptor beta chains below, sequenced in a study of T cell responses to AZD1222 COVID-19 vaccine. The data were produced by immunoSEQ multiplex PCR, yet TCRdb's version contains in-frame clones alone and is incomplete. The sample has over 130,000 clones; around 94% are singletons. The material was peripheral blood, obtained 28 days after the second AZD1222 dose. These receptors came from an adult who received the AZD1222 COVID-19 vaccine.

This chain uses TRBV19 with TRBJ1-2, with TRBD1 identical over 7 bases. J lost 7 bases, V lost 7 bases, and 12 bases had no gene match. This CDR3 has 14 residues. Germline V CDR1 and CDR2: LNHDA, SQIVND (reference sequence). Written as DNA, the CDR3 is TGTGCCAGTACCTCTTCCGACAGGGCAGTTGGCTACACCTTC. Translation: CASTSSDRAVGYTF.

This rearrangement joins TRBV6-2 or TRBV6-3 to TRBJ1-1, with TRBD1 matching 7 bases. CDR1 MNHEY and CDR2 SVGEGT come from the germline V gene. The CDR3 runs to 16 residues. V lost 6 bases and J lost 10; bases outside the gene matches: 20. The CDR3 bases are TGTGCCAGCAGCCCTCGACAGGGTGCGCGGATGTTTCGAGCTTTCTTT. It encodes CASSPRQGARMFRAFF.

The genes are TRBV5-1 and TRBJ2-2; 8 nucleotides agree with TRBD1. The germline V gene has CDR1 SGHRS and CDR2 YFSETQ. This CDR3 comprises 16 residues. After removal of 2 bases from V and 1 base from J, the junction contained 4 bases not matched to a gene. The CDR3 DNA is TGCGCCAGCAGCTTTTCAGGGGGCAAGAACACCGGGGAGCTGTTTTTT. This codes for CASSFSGGKNTGELFF.

Of note for this clone: This CDR3 is also generated by other DNA sequences in the sample. In nucleotides, the CDR3 is TGCGCCAGCAGCCCCTGGCTTCAGGGTGACAATGAGCAGTTCTTC. As protein: CASSPWLQGDNEQFF. The chain has TRBV4-1 and TRBJ2-1, with D possibly being TRBD1 (5 bases). This CDR3 has 15 amino acids. The V gene's germline CDR1 is MGHRA and CDR2 YSYEKL. Deletions cut 4 bases from V and 5 bases from J, with 15 bases between.

The gene calls are TRBV19 and TRBJ1-5; 7 bases are a match to TRBD1. V lost 0 bases, J lost 3 bases, and 11 bases stayed unmatched. Germline V lookup: CDR1 LNHDA, CDR2 SQIVND (reference sequence). This CDR3 contains 18 residues. CDR3 protein: CASSIDLGGGGLNQPQHF. The CDR3 coding sequence is TGTGCCAGTAGTATAGATCTTGGCGGAGGGGGCCTCAATCAGCCCCAGCATTTT. Based on the CDR3 plus reference TRBV19 and TRBJ1-5, the full variable domain is DGGITQSPKYLFRKEGQNVTLSCEQNLNHDAMYWYRQDPGQGLRLIYYSQIVNDFQKGDIAEGYSVSREKKESFPLTVTSAQKNPTAFYLCASSIDLGGGGLNQPQHFGDGTRLSIL.